The 12 T cell receptor beta chains given below trace back to one sample, sequenced in a study of cytomegalovirus exposure and HLA in healthy donors (dated by TCRdb to between 2016 and 2019). The library was produced with the immunoSEQ multiplex PCR assay. A mixture of 60 forward primers for TCR Vbeta segments and 13 reverse primers for TCR Jbeta segments was used in the multiplex PCR. TCRdb carries this immuneACCESS record with in-frame sequences only. Its versions omit some clonotypes, under half of them owing to an unresolved V gene in the studies checked, with the rest unexplained. In this sample the table shows 160,000 or so clones, around 78% of which occur a single time. The biggest ten clones account for more than 6% of the sample. Sequenced input: PBMCs. These receptors all come from a woman between 35 and 50 years old in good health and CMV-seropositive.

Comment on this clone: One end of the junction does not line up with germline, which may come from a read error. The chain recombines TRBV5-1 with TRBJ2-2; 9 nucleotides line up with TRBD2. The germline V gene encodes CDR1 SGHRS and CDR2 YFSETQ. CDR3 length: 16 amino acids. The DNA of the CDR3 is TGCGCCAGCAGCTTGGTTCTAGCGGGGAACAACGGGGAGCTGTTTTTT. This codes for CASSLVLAGNNGELFF.

This clone was seen more than once but under ten times. V and J are TRBV30 and TRBJ2-7, with D perhaps matching TRBD1 (5 bases). V was clipped by 0 bases and J by 1 base, with 10 bases between them. There are 14 residues in the CDR3. Germline V gene sequence: CDR1 GTSNPN, CDR2 SVGIG (reference sequence). The CDR3: CAWSVLQGSYEQYF. In DNA, the CDR3 is TGTGCCTGGAGTGTACTTCAGGGATCCTACGAGCAGTACTTC.

The V and J genes are TRBV5-5 and TRBJ2-2; 8 positions match TRBD1. The germline CDR1 and CDR2 sequences are SGHKS and YYEKEE (reference sequence). Germline trimming cut 0 bases from V and 3 bases from J; bases unmatched to any gene: 16. The CDR3 sequence is 20 residues long. The CDR3 here is CASSLAGSLPGGVYTGELFF. The CDR3 region has the DNA TGTGCCAGCAGCTTGGCCGGATCTCTACCAGGGGGCGTGTACACCGGGGAGCTGTTTTTT.

The V and J genes are TRBV2 and TRBJ1-2; tentatively, D is TRBD1 (5 bases). With 7 bases removed from V and 6 bases from J, the gap between germline ends came to 21 bases. CDR3 length equals 15 residues. CDR1 is SNHLY, CDR2 FYNNEI, per germline. CDR3 sequence reads: CASNPTGTAGDGYTF. CDR3 coding DNA: TGTGCCAGCAATCCAACCGGGACTGCCGGGGATGGCTACACCTTC. Supplemented by reference TRBV2 and TRBJ1-2, the full variable domain reads EPEVTQTPSHQVTQMGQEVILRCVPISNHLYFYWYRQILGQKVEFLVSFYNNEISEKSEIFDDQFSVERPDGSNFTLKIRSTKLEDSAMYFCASNPTGTAGDGYTFGSGTRLTVV.

This chain joins TRBV30 and TRBJ1-2, with 11 positions matching TRBD1. The V segment lost 2 bases and the J segment 7 bases; nucleotides outside the gene matches: 3. Per the germline V gene, CDR1 is GTSNPN and CDR2 is SVGIG (reference sequence). The CDR3 covers 13 residues. In DNA form, the CDR3 reads TGTGCCTGGAGTAAGGGACAGGGGGTTGGCTACACCTTC. It codes for CAWSKGQGVGYTF.

This clone was picked up one time. This sequence joins TRBV7-8 and TRBJ2-7; tentative D call: TRBD2 (6 bases). The CDR3 totals 17 residues. Trimming took 5 bases from V and 5 from J, leaving 25 bases between them. The V gene's germline CDR1 is SGHVS and CDR2 FQNEAQ. CDR3 bases: TGTGCCAGCAGCCCCCGAGTTGGGGACCCTTCGGGGGACGAGCAGTACTTC. Translating it yields CASSPRVGDPSGDEQYF.

Here the CDR3 reads CASSLVPGETYEQYF. CDR3 nucleotide sequence: TGTGCCAGCAGCTTGGTCCCAGGGGAGACCTACGAGCAGTACTTC. The rearrangement links TRBV5-4 to TRBJ2-7, with D possibly TRBD1 on 6 matching bases. CDR3 length equals 15 residues. The germline CDR1 and CDR2 sequences are SGHNT and YYREEE (reference sequence). V was shortened by 0 bases and J by 2 bases, with 12 bases between the two germline ends.

The genes are TRBV5-4 and TRBJ1-1; D not resolved. Germline CDR1 reads SGHNT; CDR2 reads YYREEE (reference sequence). The CDR3 sequence is 14 residues long. Trimming cost V 5 bases and J 0 bases, with 11 bases left between them. CDR3 DNA: TGTGCCAGCAGTGTCGGGAGCGTGAACACTGAAGCTTTCTTT. Translating gives CASSVGSVNTEAFF.

Here the CDR3 DNA reads TGTGCCAGCAGTTATGGAGTGGGACACTACGAGCAGTACTTC. This sequence encodes CASSYGVGHYEQYF. V and J are TRBV6-5 and TRBJ2-7, with D perhaps TRBD1 (6 bases). The germline CDR1 and CDR2 sequences are MNHEY and SVGAGI. The CDR3 totals 14 residues. V shed 3 bases and J shed 3 bases, with 12 bases lying between them.

The chain recombines TRBV9 with TRBJ2-7; TRBD1 matches at 12 bases. The CDR3 is 16 amino acids. From germline, CDR1 is SGDLS and CDR2 YYNGEE. V shed 3 bases, J shed 0 bases, and the junction held 4 bases outside the gene matches. The CDR3 spells CASSAGTGGFSYEQYF. The CDR3, as DNA: TGTGCCAGCAGCGCCGGGACAGGGGGCTTCTCCTACGAGCAGTACTTC.

Only one count was recorded for this clone. This chain uses TRBV18 with TRBJ2-7; 7 bases line up with TRBD1. CDR1 is KGHSH and CDR2 is LQKENI in the germline V gene. V dropped 6 bases and J dropped 3; count of bases not matched to a gene: 11. This CDR3 contains 15 residues. The CDR3 coding sequence is TGTGCCAGCTCCCTCGACAGGGTAATTATCTACGAGCAGTACTTC. It is translated as CASSLDRVIIYEQYF.

The CDR3 reads CAKGLAGGKGETQYF. The CDR3, as DNA: TGTGCCAAGGGACTAGCGGGGGGCAAGGGGGAGACCCAGTACTTC. V gene TRBV2 combines with J gene TRBJ2-5; 15 nucleotides agree with TRBD2. V was pared by 10 bases and J by 5 bases, with 8 bases of the junction left unmatched. Germline CDR1 SNHLY, CDR2 FYNNEI. The length of the CDR3 is 15 residues.